The subject of this entry is one T cell receptor (beta chain). The sample originates from a study of OX40 agonist ivuxolimab in advanced cancers. Study overall: Ivuxolimab, an agonistic anti-OX40 (CD134) antibody, was given to patients. Patients received ivuxolimab, an intravenous treatment, every 2 weeks at 0.01 to 10 mg/kg. Mean age 60 years, range 23 to 79; approximately 80% male.

Sampling times: baseline, cycle 4 day 1, cycle 7 day 1. Assay used: immunoSEQ multiplex PCR; TCRdb lists only in-frame clones, some missing. The table lists roughly 49,000 clones, 80% to 90% of them singletons, with 1.5% to 2% in the top ten. The germline CDR1 and CDR2 sequences are SGHNT and YYREEE (reference sequence). This CDR3 spans 15 amino acids. The V gene end was trimmed by 1 base and the J gene end by 3 bases; junction bases not matched to a gene: 7. Sample: CD4+ or CD8+ T cells sorted from blood, taken in a trial of the OX40 agonist ivuxolimab. V and J are TRBV5-4 and TRBJ2-7, with 7 bases matching TRBD1. This TCR was recovered from an adult with an advanced solid tumor such as melanoma, head and neck, liver or kidney cancer. The CDR3 bases are TGTGCCAGCAGCTTGCCGAGACAGGGTATCTACGAGCAGTACTTC. Translation gives CASSLPRQGIYEQYF.